This TCR beta chain is drawn from a study of blood T cell repertoires in COVID-19 (dated by TCRdb to about 2020). Regarding the research as a whole: Samples covering the acute and convalescent phases of COVID-19 were provided by collaborators in the United States, Italy and Spain. HLA class I and class II types, where available, came from metadata supplied by the sample provider rather than from assay-based typing. A freely available public database, intended as a resource for researchers studying the immune response to SARS-CoV-2, is where the repertoires were released. The dataset comprised deeply sampled blood TCRbeta repertoires from subjects exposed to, actively infected with, or recovered from COVID-19. The prospective study material was composed of cDNA or gDNA derived from T cells, B-cell-depleted T cells, or PBMCs. The samples were drawn from two sources: the first 160 participants of the ongoing ImmuneRACE study, and 1,000 to 1,500 subjects contributed by 6 global collaborators. Sample metadata almost always included a de-identified subject ID, COVID-19 status, age in years and sex. General findings and caveats noted by the study authors: The amount of clinical and demographic metadata varied by source and participant and was provided uncurated.

Remarks on this clone: Its binding antigen is unknown. Per-nucleotide qualities are absent, and no much larger clonotype sits a single base away.

At one collaborating source in Seattle, patients were enrolled during active infection and were followed longitudinally through the course of disease. Each collaborating institution followed its own protocols to collect whole blood in K2EDTA tubes. For TCRbeta analysis, collaborators shipped samples as frozen whole blood, isolated PBMCs, or DNA extracted from either of those sample types. From cysteine to phenylalanine, the CDR3 is 16 amino acids long. CDR3 DNA is the only sequence kept; it has 48 bases, read in frame from the first base. Relative to germline, V is 3 bases shorter and J is 0 bases shorter, with 15 bases between their ends. The germline V gene yields SGHTA for CDR1 and FQGNSA for CDR2. TCRbeta CDR3 regions were amplified from genomic DNA using the immunoSEQ Assay, a bias-controlled multiplex PCR. The authors' analysis ran thus. The number of nucleated cells in each sample was estimated from the amplification of reference gene primers within the assay. Sequence reads were collapsed and filtered to measure the absolute abundance of every unique TCRbeta CDR3 rearrangement. For each sample, productive Simpson clonality was calculated by taking the square root of Simpson's diversity index across productive rearrangements. TCRdb mirrors the immuneACCESS table, restricted to in-frame sequences. Some clones are absent from its copies; in checked studies, under half trace to an unresolved V gene, and the reason for the others is unknown. The V and J calls and the clone size are those of that table, but D and trimming were determined from the DNA. The sample table shows approximately 330,000 clones, and approximately 90% are seen once. The ten largest clones add up to around 8.9% of the sample.

The receptor's source is a man aged 25-45 years with COVID-19, enrolled during active disease. The receptor chain draws on TRBV7-2 and TRBJ2-7, with no D gene named confidently. The sample taken for sequencing was peripheral blood. The CDR3 here reads CASSFFEASGSYEQYF. The bases are TGTGCCAGCAGCTTTTTCGAGGCTTCCGGCTCCTACGAGCAGTACTTC.